A single sample is the source of the 13 T cell receptor beta chains below, sequenced in a study of shared clonotypes between healthy human individuals. Clones were sequenced by immunoSEQ multiplex PCR, and TCRdb holds only the in-frame ones, with some missing. This sample has roughly 660,000 clones; about 90% occur once, and the top ten carry 34%. The sample comprised memory CD8+ T cells from PBMCs. Sample subset: CD45RO+ cells pooled with CCR7-negative TemRA cells. All receptors derive from a man younger than 35 in good health. Some clones in this sample may be carry-over from other donors' samples.

V and J are TRBV28 and TRBJ1-1; tentative D call: TRBD1 (6 bases). CDR3 size: 13 residues. V was cut by 6 bases and J by 2 bases, with 10 bases left in between. Germline lookup yields CDR1 MDHEN and CDR2 SYDVKM. The CDR3 loop reads CASRAGVNTEAFF. The CDR3 DNA sequence: TGTGCCAGCAGGGCAGGGGTTAACACTGAAGCTTTCTTT.

The chain links TRBV11-2 to TRBJ2-5; D may be TRBD1 (6 bases). The DNA end is more similar to TRBJ2-7, so the J call may be wrong. This CDR3 comprises 14 residues. Germline V gene data show CDR1 as SGHAT and CDR2 as FQNNGV. The CDR3, as DNA: TGTGCCAGCAGCTTAGGGGGGCTTACCTACGAGCAGTACTTC. Translated: CASSLGGLTYEQYF.

The chain recombines TRBV5-6 with TRBJ2-1; TRBD2 is a possible D gene (5 bases). This CDR3 region has 16 residues. Germline V gives CDR1 SGHDT, CDR2 YYEEEE. The ends were cut back, 4 bases at V and 4 bases at J, with 18 bases in the middle. The CDR3 protein is CASSASVGVAYNEQFF. The CDR3 nucleotides are TGTGCCAGCAGCGCCTCAGTGGGAGTAGCGTACAATGAGCAGTTCTTC.

The V call is TRBV13, the J call TRBJ2-3, with TRBD2 identical over 7 bases. The length of the CDR3 is 16 residues. Trimming at V came to 4 bases and at J to 7 bases, leaving 14 bases not matched to a gene. Germline V gene data show CDR1 as PRHDT and CDR2 as FYEKMQ (reference sequence). As DNA, the CDR3 is TGTGCCAGCAGCTCCCCGAGGGAGGGGACCTGGCATACGCAGTATTTT. Its protein is CASSSPREGTWHTQYF.

This clone showed up just once. The chain uses TRBV11-2 and TRBJ1-1; D is uncertain. The CDR3 runs 15 residues. Germline CDR1 SGHAT, CDR2 FQNNGV. Trimming removed 3 bases from V and 0 bases from J, with 11 bases in between. The CDR3 loop is CASSFTRTVNTEAFF. The CDR3 bases are TGTGCCAGCAGCTTTACCAGAACAGTGAACACTGAAGCTTTCTTT.

This clone came up once. The chain couples TRBV7-2 to TRBJ2-2; D is undetermined. This CDR3 region has 17 residues. The germline V gene has CDR1 SGHTA and CDR2 FQGNSA. Deletions cut 5 bases from V and 0 bases from J, with 16 bases between. The CDR3 reads CASSAPRGGANTGELFF. The CDR3 bases are TGTGCCAGCAGCGCCCCGCGCGGTGGAGCGAACACCGGGGAGCTGTTTTTT.

The chain couples TRBV10-3 to TRBJ1-1; 9 nucleotides agree with TRBD1. From germline, CDR1 is ENHRY and CDR2 SYGVKD. CDR3 size: 17 residues. V shed 0 bases, J shed 1 base, and the junction held 6 bases outside the gene matches. CDR3 amino acids: CAISESGQGKRNTEAFF. CDR3 bases: TGTGCCATCAGTGAGTCCGGACAGGGGAAGCGGAACACTGAAGCTTTCTTT.

This chain joins TRBV11-2 and TRBJ1-2; a possible D gene is TRBD1 (5 bases). V shed 5 bases and J shed 7 bases, with 14 bases lying between them. This CDR3 has 13 residues. From germline, CDR1 is SGHAT and CDR2 FQNNGV. The CDR3 reads CASSLGGSGGYTF. CDR3 DNA sequence: TGTGCCAGCAGCCTTGGGGGTTCCGGTGGCTACACCTTC. The complete variable domain, with remaining parts taken from reference TRBV11-2 and TRBJ1-2, reads EAGVAQSPRYKIIEKRQSVAFWCNPISGHATLYWYQQILGQGPKLLIQFQNNGVVDDSQLPKDRFSAERLKGVDSTLKIQPAKLEDSAVYLCASSLGGSGGYTFGSGTRLTVV.

V gene TRBV2 combines with J gene TRBJ2-3; no clear D. The CDR3 spans 14 residues. The germline gives CDR1 SNHLY, CDR2 FYNNEI. V was trimmed by 4 bases and J by 6 bases, leaving 14 bases between them. DNA of the CDR3: TGTGCCAGCAGTGCTATGGGTGTCATTGATACGCAGTATTTT. Translating gives CASSAMGVIDTQYF.

The V gene is TRBV6-1, the J gene TRBJ2-7; possible D gene TRBD2, 5 bases. V lost 2 bases to trimming and J lost 7 bases, with 12 bases between them. CDR3 length: 13 amino acids. Germline V gene data show CDR1 as MNHNS and CDR2 as SASEGT. The DNA of the CDR3 is TGTGCCAGCAGTGAATTCGCCAGGAGGGAGCAGTACTTC. Residues: CASSEFARREQYF.

The rearrangement links TRBV2 to TRBJ2-3, with a tentative D call TRBD1 (5 bases). The germline V gene has CDR1 SNHLY and CDR2 FYNNEI. The V gene lost 1 base and the J gene lost 3 bases, with 17 bases spanning the gap. The CDR3 has 17 amino acids. The chain's CDR3 is CASSEDGRDGATDTQYF. As DNA, the CDR3 is TGTGCCAGCAGTGAAGATGGACGAGATGGGGCGACAGATACGCAGTATTTT. The whole variable domain, filled in from reference TRBV2 and TRBJ2-3, reads EPEVTQTPSHQVTQMGQEVILRCVPISNHLYFYWYRQILGQKVEFLVSFYNNEISEKSEIFDDQFSVERPDGSNFTLKIRSTKLEDSAMYFCASSEDGRDGATDTQYFGPGTRLTVL.

V and J are TRBV29-1 and TRBJ2-5; 11 bases align to TRBD1. The closer fit of TRBJ2-7 to the DNA end suggests the J call may be wrong. The CDR3 is 15 residues long. The germline V gene encodes CDR1 SQVTM and CDR2 ANQGSEA. The CDR3, as DNA: TGCAGCGTTGAAGTAGATTGGGACAGGGGGTACGAGCAGTACTTC. Amino acids: CSVEVDWDRGYEQYF.

This clone has only one observation. The V and J genes are TRBV9 and TRBJ2-1; weak D call: TRBD2 (6 bases). V lost 0 bases and J lost 5, with 15 bases in between. Germline CDR1 reads SGDLS; CDR2 reads YYNGEE. This CDR3 comprises 16 residues. In DNA, the CDR3 is TGTGCCAGCAGCGTAGACTCGGGAGAAGCCCACAATGAGCAGTTCTTC. Its protein is CASSVDSGEAHNEQFF.